This TCR beta chain was recorded in a study of cytotoxic CD8 clonotypes in ibrutinib-treated CLL. The overall study: On average, almost 95,000 productive rearrangements and 200,000 to 300,000 productive templates per sample. Study results and limitations: Sampling times, which were not matched between the groups, differed between sustained-remission patients and progressing patients.

Profiled with immunoSEQ multiplex PCR; TCRdb holds only in-frame clones, not every one. This table has under 200,000 clones, 84% appearing once. Between the trimmed V and J ends, which lost 6 bases and 0 bases, there was a span of 11 bases. Germline V gene lookup returns CDR1 MNHEY and CDR2 SMNVEV (reference sequence). This CDR3 region has 15 residues. In its sample, this clone ranks as medium-sized (0.01 to 0.1%). The antigen is unknown. The TCR was taken from a human donor with chronic lymphocytic leukemia. The V gene is TRBV27, the J gene TRBJ2-2; D is unresolved. Specimen: PBMCs, collected after 24 months of ibrutinib treatment. CDR3 residues: CASSGAMANTGELFF. DNA of the CDR3: TGTGCCAGCAGCGGTGCGATGGCGAACACCGGGGAGCTGTTTTTT.